The present entry profiles one T cell receptor (beta chain) with its context. The data stem from a study of shared clonotypes between healthy human individuals. J was trimmed by 6 bases and V by 4 bases; bases with no gene match: 7. Per germline, CDR1 SGHTA and CDR2 FQGNSA. The CDR3 extends over 14 amino acids. Assay: immunoSEQ multiplex PCR; the TCRdb copy retains only in-frame clones and omits some. The sample carries under 600,000 clones, about 79% recorded once. Without sorting, samples used around 92 million PBMCs for genomic DNA. The material sequenced was PBMCs. The clonotype originates from a woman between 35 and 50 years old in good health. Some clones in this sample may be carry-over from other donors' samples. This chain joins TRBV7-2 and TRBJ2-7; 9 bases are a match to TRBD1. The CDR3 DNA reads TGTGCCAGCAGCTGGGACAGGGATATCGGCGAGCAGTACTTC. This codes for CASSWDRDIGEQYF. Full variable domain (rest looked up from reference TRBV7-2 and TRBJ2-7): GAGVSQSPSNKVTEKGKDVELRCDPISGHTALYWYRQSLGQGLEFLIYFQGNSAPDKSGLPSDRFSAERTGGSVSTLTIQRTQQEDSAVYLCASSWDRDIGEQYFGPGTRLTVT.